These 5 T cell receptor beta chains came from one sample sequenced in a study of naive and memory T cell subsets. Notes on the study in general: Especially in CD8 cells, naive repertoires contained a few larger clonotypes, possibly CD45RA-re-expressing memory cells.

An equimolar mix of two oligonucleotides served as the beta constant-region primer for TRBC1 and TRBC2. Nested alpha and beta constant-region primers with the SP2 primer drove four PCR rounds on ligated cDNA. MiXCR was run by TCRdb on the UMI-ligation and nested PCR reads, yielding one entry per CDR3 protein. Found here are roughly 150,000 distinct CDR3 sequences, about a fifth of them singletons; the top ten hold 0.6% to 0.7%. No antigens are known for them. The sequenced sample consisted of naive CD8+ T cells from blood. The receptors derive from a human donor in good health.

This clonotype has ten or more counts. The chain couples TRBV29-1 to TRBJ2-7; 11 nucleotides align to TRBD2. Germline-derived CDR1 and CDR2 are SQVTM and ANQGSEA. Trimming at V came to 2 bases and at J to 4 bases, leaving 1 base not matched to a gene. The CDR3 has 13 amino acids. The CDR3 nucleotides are TGCAGCGTTGAAACTAGCGGGAGTTACGAGCAGTACTTC. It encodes CSVETSGSYEQYF.

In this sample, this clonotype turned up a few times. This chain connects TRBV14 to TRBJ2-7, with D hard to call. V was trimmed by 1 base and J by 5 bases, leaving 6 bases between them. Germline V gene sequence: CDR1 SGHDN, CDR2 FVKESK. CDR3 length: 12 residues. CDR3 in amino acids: CASSQGGDEQYF. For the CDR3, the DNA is TGTGCCAGCAGCCAAGGGGGTGACGAGCAGTACTTC.

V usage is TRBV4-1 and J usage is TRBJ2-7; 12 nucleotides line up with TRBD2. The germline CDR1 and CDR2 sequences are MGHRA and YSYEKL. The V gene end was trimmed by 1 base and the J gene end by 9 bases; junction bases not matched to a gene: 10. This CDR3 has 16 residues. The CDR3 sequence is CASSQGTSGDPEVQYF. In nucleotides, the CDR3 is TGCGCCAGCAGCCAAGGGACTAGCGGGGACCCCGAAGTGCAGTACTTC.

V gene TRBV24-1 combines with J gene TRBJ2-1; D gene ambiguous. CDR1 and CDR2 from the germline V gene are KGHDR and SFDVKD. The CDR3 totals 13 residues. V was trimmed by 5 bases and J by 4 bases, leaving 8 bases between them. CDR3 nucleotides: TGTGCCACCAGTGTAGGCCCTTACAATGAGCAGTTCTTC. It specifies CATSVGPYNEQFF.

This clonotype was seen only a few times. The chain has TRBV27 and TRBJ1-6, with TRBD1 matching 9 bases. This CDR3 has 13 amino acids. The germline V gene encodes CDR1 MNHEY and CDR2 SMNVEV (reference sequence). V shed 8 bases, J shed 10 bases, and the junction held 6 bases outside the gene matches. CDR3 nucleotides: TGTGCCAGCGGGGACAGGGCGTCCTCACCCCTCCACTTT. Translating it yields CASGDRASSPLHF.